Given below is one TCR beta chain in context. Sequencing was performed with immunoSEQ multiplex PCR; in TCRdb, only in-frame clones are kept and a portion is missing. This table holds about 76,000 clones, over 75% found once. Germline V gene sequence: CDR1 SGHNT, CDR2 YYREEE (reference sequence). This CDR3 has 15 amino acids. V dropped 4 bases and J dropped 1; count of bases not matched to a gene: 6. The entry originates in a study of technical replicates of blood from a handful of donors. This clonotype originated in a human donor in good health. This chain joins TRBV5-4 and TRBJ2-7, with 9 bases lining up with TRBD1. The sample taken for sequencing was T cells isolated from PBMCs. This chain's CDR3 is CASSRDRAVSYEQYF. The CDR3 region has the DNA TGTGCCAGCAGCCGGGACAGGGCCGTATCCTACGAGCAGTACTTC.